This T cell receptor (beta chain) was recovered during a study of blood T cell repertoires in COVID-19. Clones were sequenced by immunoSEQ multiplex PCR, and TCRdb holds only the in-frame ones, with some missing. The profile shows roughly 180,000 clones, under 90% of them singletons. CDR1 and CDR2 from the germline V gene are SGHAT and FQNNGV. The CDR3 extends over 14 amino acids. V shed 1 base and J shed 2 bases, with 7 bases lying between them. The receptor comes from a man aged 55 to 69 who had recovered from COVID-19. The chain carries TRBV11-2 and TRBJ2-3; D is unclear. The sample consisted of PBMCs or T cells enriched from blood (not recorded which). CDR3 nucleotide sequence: TGTGCCAGCAGCTTAGTAACCTACACAGATACGCAGTATTTT. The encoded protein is CASSLVTYTDTQYF.